This passage covers 10 T cell receptor beta chains from one sample sequenced in a study of T cells of healthy individuals. Via MiXCR, TCRdb re-called the 5' RACE reads, giving one row per CDR3 protein. The table lists some 82,000 distinct CDR3 sequences, about 5% of them singletons. Receptors were obtained from a female donor in good health.

This clonotype was counted only a few times. This rearrangement joins TRBV6-2 or TRBV6-3 to TRBJ2-7, with 8 bases fitting TRBD1. From germline, CDR1 is MNHEY and CDR2 SVGEGT. Trimming cost V 2 bases and J 7 bases; bases outside gene matches: 7. The CDR3 runs to 14 residues. DNA of the CDR3: TGTGCCAGCAGTTACGCGCAGGGGGCAAGGGAGCAGTACTTC. As protein: CASSYAQGAREQYF.

The sample holds many counts of this clonotype. V is TRBV7-9 and J is TRBJ1-1; D unclear. Germline lookup yields CDR1 SEHNR and CDR2 FQNEAQ (reference sequence). The CDR3 has 16 residues. Trimming pared 0 bases from V and 0 bases from J, leaving 11 bases between. CDR3 region: CASSLAWQSMNTEAFF. For the CDR3, the DNA is TGTGCCAGCAGCTTAGCGTGGCAGAGCATGAACACTGAAGCTTTCTTT.

This clonotype was seen many times. The V gene is TRBV7-2, the J gene TRBJ2-1; a weak D match, TRBD2 (5 bases). CDR3 length: 15 residues. Germline-derived CDR1 and CDR2 are SGHTA and FQGNSA. V was trimmed by 5 bases and J by 10 bases, leaving 21 bases between them. The CDR3 loop reads CASSLGSTSLGEQFF. CDR3 coding DNA: TGTGCCAGCAGCCTGGGGAGTACCTCCCTCGGGGAGCAGTTCTTC.

This chain uses TRBV28 with TRBJ2-1, with 9 bases fitting TRBD2. Looked up from germline, CDR1 is MDHEN and CDR2 is SYDVKM. The CDR3 runs 15 residues. V was clipped by 5 bases and J by 8 bases; unmatched bases: 10. CDR3 sequence (DNA): TGTGCCAGCAGTACGGGGACTAGCCGAACGGATGAGCAGTTCTTC. Its protein is CASSTGTSRTDEQFF.

This clonotype was seen at least ten times. The chain links TRBV27 to TRBJ1-4, with D possibly TRBD1 on 5 matching bases. V gave up 8 bases and J gave up 4 bases, with 14 bases separating them. Germline CDR1 reads MNHEY; CDR2 reads SMNVEV (reference sequence). CDR3 size: 14 residues. As DNA, the CDR3 is TGTGCCAGCTGGGGCGGACGGCTTAATGAAAAACTGTTTTTT. Its translation: CASWGGRLNEKLFF.

The sample holds many counts of this clonotype. This sequence joins TRBV20-1 and TRBJ2-3, with TRBD2 matching 8 bases. Unmatched junction bases numbered 17, after V lost 7 bases and J lost 5 bases. CDR3 length equals 16 residues. Germline V gene sequence: CDR1 DFQATT, CDR2 SNEGSKA (reference sequence). CDR3 coding DNA: TGCAGTGTCACCGAGGGGCTAGCGGGCGGGTTAGATACGCAGTATTTT. Translating it yields CSVTEGLAGGLDTQYF.

This clonotype was seen many times. The chain carries TRBV7-2 and TRBJ2-1; D remains ambiguous. Deletions cut 4 bases from V and 4 bases from J, with 11 bases between. The CDR3 is 14 amino acids. Germline-derived CDR1 and CDR2 are SGHTA and FQGNSA. This CDR3 is CASSSWSPYNEQFF. The CDR3 DNA reads as TGTGCCAGCAGCTCGTGGTCCCCTTACAATGAGCAGTTCTTC.

This clonotype was detected only a few times. The chain joins TRBV7-2 to TRBJ2-3; TRBD2 matches 12 bases. Unmatched junction bases numbered 8, after V lost 3 bases and J lost 4 bases. The CDR3 spans 17 residues. Germline V gene sequence: CDR1 SGHTA, CDR2 FQGNSA. The CDR3: CASSFQILAGGADTQYF. Written as DNA, the CDR3 is TGTGCCAGCAGCTTTCAGATACTAGCGGGAGGCGCAGATACGCAGTATTTT.

This clonotype was recorded a few times. The V and J genes are TRBV5-6 and TRBJ2-7; 9 bases line up with TRBD1. The germline CDR1 and CDR2 sequences are SGHDT and YYEEEE. The CDR3 runs to 14 residues. J gave up 3 bases and V 0 bases, and 1 base lay outside the gene matches. CDR3 DNA sequence: TGTGCCAGCAGCTTGGGGGACAGGGTCTACGAGCAGTACTTC. Residues: CASSLGDRVYEQYF.

Note on this clonotype: A much bigger clone sits one base away, suggesting this may be a read error. The conserved phenylalanine or tryptophan normally closing the CDR3 is absent here, so this likely arose from a read error. The chain is built from TRBV4-1 and TRBJ2-4, with TRBD2 matching 8 bases. Germline assignment: CDR1 MGHRA and CDR2 YSYEKL. The ends lost 4 bases at V and 6 bases at J; junction bases unmatched: 8. The CDR3 runs to 15 residues. The CDR3 DNA sequence: TGCGCCAGCAGCCCCCTCGGCGGGAGGATAAACATTCAGTACTTA. Translation gives CASSPLGGRINIQYL.